The clone carrying this T cell receptor (beta chain) was seen a handful of times. The antigen is unknown. These data come from a study of T cells in Graves' hyperthyroidism and ophthalmopathy. This CDR3 contains 14 residues. Germline V CDR1 and CDR2: LNHDA, SQIVND (reference sequence). The trim removed 6 bases at V and 4 bases at J, leaving 7 bases unmatched. Regions amplified from RNA transcripts were the TCR beta CDR3 regions. Primed by the HTBI set, a first-round RT-PCR was run on the TCR CDR3. TCRdb independently ran MiXCR on the multiplex PCR reads; one entry per CDR3 protein. In the table there are around 340,000 distinct CDR3 sequences, 16% of which are singletons. Patients were aged 18 to 65, had disease duration under 2 months, and had newly diagnosed hyperthyroidism. Overall study results and limits: A model using 13 V-J features told ophthalmopathy apart from stable hyperthyroidism.

Sequencing was performed on blood. The TCR sequence derives from a man aged 30 to 39 with Graves' hyperthyroidism. The rearrangement joins TRBV19 to TRBJ1-2, with 8 positions matching TRBD1. The CDR3 loop reads CASSRQGNPYGYTF. The CDR3 region has the DNA TGTGCCAGTAGCAGACAGGGGAATCCCTATGGCTACACCTTC.